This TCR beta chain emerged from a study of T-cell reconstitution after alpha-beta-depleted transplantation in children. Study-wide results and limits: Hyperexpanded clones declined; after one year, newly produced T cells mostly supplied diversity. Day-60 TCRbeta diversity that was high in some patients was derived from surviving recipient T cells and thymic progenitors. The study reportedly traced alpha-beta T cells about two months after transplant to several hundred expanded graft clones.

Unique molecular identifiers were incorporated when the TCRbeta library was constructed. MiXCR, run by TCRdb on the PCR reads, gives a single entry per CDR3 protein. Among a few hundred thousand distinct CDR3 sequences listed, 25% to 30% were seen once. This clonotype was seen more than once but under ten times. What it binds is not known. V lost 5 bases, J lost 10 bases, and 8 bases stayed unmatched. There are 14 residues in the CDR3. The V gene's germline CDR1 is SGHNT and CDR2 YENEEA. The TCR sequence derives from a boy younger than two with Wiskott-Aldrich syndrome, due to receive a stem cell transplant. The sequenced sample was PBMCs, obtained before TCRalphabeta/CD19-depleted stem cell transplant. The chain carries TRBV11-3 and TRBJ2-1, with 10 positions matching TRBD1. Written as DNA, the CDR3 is TGTGCCAGCAGCGCCAGACAGGGGGCAGGGGAGCAGTTCTTC. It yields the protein CASSARQGAGEQFF.